This entry lists 9 T cell receptor beta chains sequenced from one sample in a study of TIL therapy for anti-PD-1-resistant metastatic lung cancer (dated by TCRdb to the early 2020s). This specimen's time point label, per the study, means: pre-treatment sample, taken before nivolumab and TIL therapy. Using bias-controlled multiplex PCR with the immunoSEQ v3 hsTCRB kit, the TCR beta CDR3 regions were amplified from genomic DNA. This is the immuneACCESS table as TCRdb keeps it, with only in-frame sequences that have V and J called. A part of the clones is gone; compared with another copy, unresolved V genes explain less than half, and the rest is unexplained. This sample is represented by approximately 40,000 clones; around 67% of them were singletons. The top ten clonotypes cover 5.7% of the sample. Sequencing used blood, obtained at baseline. The receptors stem from a person aged 30 to 80 with non-small cell lung cancer.

V gene TRBV4-2 combines with J gene TRBJ2-1; D might be TRBD1 (5 bases). Germline assignment: CDR1 LGHNA and CDR2 YNFKEQ. The CDR3 runs 14 residues. V was pared by 0 bases and J by 9 bases, with 12 bases between. As DNA, the CDR3 is TGTGCCAGCAGCCAAGATCTCCAGGGCCGTGAGCAGTTCTTC. Residues: CASSQDLQGREQFF.

In this sample, this clone turned up a few times. The chain recombines TRBV15 with TRBJ1-5; 8 nucleotides line up with TRBD1. The germline V gene has CDR1 LNHNV and CDR2 YYDKDF (reference sequence). There are 20 residues in the CDR3. V trimming: 0 bases; J trimming: 6 bases; junction bases outside the gene matches: 19. CDR3 residues: CATSRDPLQIGQGRSQPQHF. The CDR3 nucleotides read TGTGCCACCAGCAGAGATCCTCTACAGATAGGACAGGGCCGTAGTCAGCCCCAGCATTTT. The whole variable domain, filled in from reference TRBV15 and TRBJ1-5, reads DAMVIQNPRYQVTQFGKPVTLSCSQTLNHNVMYWYQQKSSQAPKLLFHYYDKDFNNEADTPDNFQSRRPNTSFCFLDIRSPGLGDTAMYLCATSRDPLQIGQGRSQPQHFGDGTRLSIL.

The count of this clone is one. The chain employs TRBV6-1 and TRBJ2-7; TRBD1 matches at 8 bases. CDR1 is MNHNS, CDR2 SASEGT, per germline. The junction had 10 bases not matched to a gene; V was cut back by 8 bases and J by 4 bases. The CDR3 runs to 14 residues. CDR3 bases: TGTGCCAGCTATGACAGGGGCCTAATGTACGAGCAGTACTTC. Translated, it gives CASYDRGLMYEQYF.

This clone appeared a few times. The rearrangement uses TRBV7-3 and TRBJ2-1; D remains unclear. Germline CDR1 reads SGHTA; CDR2 reads FQGTGA. The ends were cut back, 4 bases at V and 6 bases at J, with 7 bases in the middle. The CDR3 covers 12 residues. CDR3 protein: CASSSPGNEQFF. In nucleotides, the CDR3 is TGTGCCAGCAGCTCGCCCGGCAATGAGCAGTTCTTC. Complete variable domain (other parts from reference TRBV7-3 and TRBJ2-1): GAGVSQTPSNKVTEKGKYVELRCDPISGHTALYWYRQSLGQGPEFLIYFQGTGAADDSGLPNDRFFAVRPEGSVSTLKIQRTERGDSAVYLCASSSPGNEQFFGPGTRLTVL.

The table lists this clone with a few counts. The V call is TRBV6-5, the J call TRBJ2-1; 10 bases are shared with TRBD2. V was clipped by 0 bases and J by 8 bases; unmatched bases: 4. Per the germline V gene, CDR1 is MNHEY and CDR2 is SVGAGI. The CDR3 consists of 15 residues. The CDR3: CASSYSGLAIDEQFF. CDR3 in DNA: TGTGCCAGCAGTTACTCGGGACTAGCGATCGATGAGCAGTTCTTC.

V is TRBV27 and J is TRBJ1-2, with D maybe TRBD1 (6 bases). This CDR3 spans 13 amino acids. The V end lost 6 bases, the J end lost 8 bases, and 16 bases lay between the germline ends. The germline V gene encodes CDR1 MNHEY and CDR2 SMNVEV (reference sequence). CDR3 protein: CASSPRGDKGYTF. The CDR3, as DNA: TGTGCCAGCAGCCCACGGGGGGACAAAGGCTACACCTTC.

The genes are TRBV10-3 and TRBJ2-1; 8 nucleotides line up with TRBD1. From germline, CDR1 is ENHRY and CDR2 SYGVKD. Trimming removed 6 bases from V and 2 bases from J; junction bases left unmatched: 6. The CDR3 runs 15 residues. CDR3 protein: CAIRGAGGTYNEQFF. The CDR3 region has the DNA TGTGCCATCAGAGGGGCAGGGGGCACCTACAATGAGCAGTTCTTC.

The chain is built from TRBV6-5 and TRBJ1-2; D is unresolved. The CDR3 has 13 residues. Looked up from germline, CDR1 is MNHEY and CDR2 is SVGAGI. Trimming shortened V by 1 base and J by 4 bases, and 7 bases separated the two germline ends. The chain's CDR3 is CASSYYTSYGYTF. In DNA, the CDR3 is TGTGCCAGCAGTTACTACACCAGCTATGGCTACACCTTC.

The genes are TRBV4-1 and TRBJ2-3, with 14 positions matching TRBD2. The germline CDR1 and CDR2 sequences are MGHRA and YSYEKL. This CDR3 is built from 17 residues. The trim removed 5 bases at V and 0 bases at J, leaving 4 bases unmatched. The DNA for the CDR3 is TGCGCCAGCAGCTCTGGACTAGCGGGAGGTAGCACAGATACGCAGTATTTT. It codes for CASSSGLAGGSTDTQYF.